This T cell receptor (beta chain) was identified during a study of CD8+ T cells in alopecia areata. RNA was isolated and reverse transcribed to cDNA, the sequencing template. Only in-frame clones appear in the TCRdb table, and some are missing; sequencing was by immunoSEQ multiplex PCR. The sample holds under 250,000 clones, 45% to 70% seen once. V was pared by 2 bases and J by 1 base, with 8 bases between. The CDR3 runs 14 residues. Germline-derived CDR1 and CDR2 are MNHEY and SVGAGI. This receptor was taken from a human donor in good health. The V call is TRBV6-5, the J call TRBJ1-2, with unresolved D. Sequencing was done on a sample of CD8+ T cells sorted from blood. CDR3 sequence: CASSYGPVNYGYTF. The CDR3 nucleotides are TGTGCCAGCAGTTACGGACCGGTTAACTATGGCTACACCTTC.